Shown below are 6 T cell receptor beta chains from a single sample sequenced in a study of neoadjuvant anti-PD-1 for oral cavity cancer. Time point specified: after neoadjuvant nivolumab, at surgical resection. Libraries were prepared by immunoSEQ multiplex PCR; TCRdb keeps only in-frame clonotypes and omits some of them. The sample shows about 14,000 clones, roughly 40% of them seen only once. The sample was tumor tissue, taken after nivolumab (anti-PD-1) treatment. The receptor source for this set is a person aged 35 to 85 with oral cavity squamous cell carcinoma.

The chain is built from TRBV11-2 and TRBJ1-1, with a possible D match to TRBD1 (6 bases). This CDR3 is 16 amino acids long. Looked up from germline, CDR1 is SGHAT and CDR2 is FQNNGV. V was cut by 1 base and J by 0 bases, with 12 bases left in between. The CDR3 here is CASSLANTGMNTEAFF. CDR3 sequence (DNA): TGTGCCAGCAGCTTAGCTAATACAGGGATGAACACTGAAGCTTTCTTT.

This rearrangement joins TRBV5-1 to TRBJ2-7; TRBD1 aligns across 7 bases. From germline, CDR1 is SGHRS and CDR2 YFSETQ. The CDR3 covers 17 residues. Trimming removed 1 base from V and 6 bases from J; junction bases left unmatched: 16. Written as DNA, the CDR3 is TGCGCCAGCAGCTTGCTTTTTGGTGGACAGGCAGAGACCGAGCAGTACTTC. Protein sequence: CASSLLFGGQAETEQYF.

The CDR3, as DNA: TGTGCCAGCAGCTGGGGACAGGCTAGCTACGAGCAGTACTTC. This gives the protein CASSWGQASYEQYF. V and J are TRBV7-9 and TRBJ2-7; 8 bases align to TRBD1. Germline V gene lookup returns CDR1 SEHNR and CDR2 FQNEAQ (reference sequence). V shed 4 bases, J shed 3 bases, and the junction held 5 bases outside the gene matches. This CDR3 has 14 residues. The full variable domain, completed using reference TRBV7-9 and TRBJ2-7, is DTGVSQNPRHKITKRGQNVTFRCDPISEHNRLYWYRQTLGQGPEFLTYFQNEAQLEKSRLLSDRFSAERPKGSFSTLEIQRTEQGDSAMYLCASSWGQASYEQYFGPGTRLTVT.

The chain carries TRBV7-2 and TRBJ2-3, with D perhaps matching TRBD2 (5 bases). The CDR3 is 14 residues long. V lost 0 bases to trimming and J lost 4 bases, with 8 bases between them. CDR1 is SGHTA, CDR2 FQGNSA, per germline. For the CDR3, the DNA is TGTGCCAGCAGCTTAGCGCAAGCGGCAGATACGCAGTATTTT. This codes for CASSLAQAADTQYF.

This clone is medium-sized within its sample. The rearrangement uses TRBV4-2 and TRBJ2-7; 11 nucleotides match TRBD1. This CDR3 region has 17 residues. Germline V gene sequence: CDR1 LGHNA, CDR2 YNFKEQ. J gave up 3 bases and V 0 bases, and 7 bases lay outside the gene matches. CDR3 protein: CASSQENPGTGGYEQYF. In nucleotides, the CDR3 is TGTGCCAGCAGCCAAGAAAATCCCGGGACAGGGGGCTACGAGCAGTACTTC.

This chain connects TRBV7-9 to TRBJ2-3, with 15 bases lining up with TRBD2. Germline CDR1 SEHNR, CDR2 FQNEAQ (reference sequence). The CDR3 runs 19 residues. V shed 3 bases, J shed 1 base, and the junction held 8 bases outside the gene matches. This CDR3 reads CASSLGGLAGGQGTDTQYF. As DNA, the CDR3 is TGTGCCAGCAGCTTGGGAGGACTAGCGGGGGGGCAGGGCACAGATACGCAGTATTTT.